This entry lists 16 T cell receptor beta chains sequenced from one sample in a study of breast tumors, draining lymph nodes, adjacent tissues. The lymph nodes were axillary draining lymph nodes from breast cancer patients. TCRdb re-called the multiplex PCR reads with MiXCR, one entry per CDR3 protein. This table has around 230,000 distinct CDR3 sequences, roughly 32% appearing once. Sequencing was performed on axillary lymph node tissue. All receptors come from a female donor with breast cancer. Some clones in this sample may be carry-over from other donors' samples.

This clonotype came up many times. This chain connects TRBV3-1 to TRBJ2-7; tentative D call: TRBD2 (6 bases). Germline-derived CDR1 and CDR2 are LGHDT and YNNKEL (reference sequence). V was shortened by 1 base and J by 5 bases, with 15 bases between the two germline ends. The CDR3 has 15 residues. The DNA for the CDR3 is TGTGCCAGCAGCCAAGTTAGTCTAGCGCTCCACGAGCAGTACTTC. Residues: CASSQVSLALHEQYF.

This clonotype was counted ten times or more. The chain recombines TRBV10-2 with TRBJ1-6; 7 bases are shared with TRBD1. The CDR3 has 15 residues. V lost 3 bases, J lost 9 bases, and 8 bases stayed unmatched. Per germline, CDR1 WSHSY and CDR2 SAAADI. Here the CDR3 reads CASSDRQGGSSPLHF. The CDR3 region has the DNA TGCGCCAGCAGTGATCGACAGGGCGGGAGTTCACCCCTCCACTTT.

This clonotype was seen ten or more times. V and J are TRBV11-3 and TRBJ2-1; unclear D gene. The CDR3 runs to 14 residues. Trimming shortened V by 4 bases and J by 4 bases, and 11 bases separated the two germline ends. The germline CDR1 and CDR2 sequences are SGHNT and YENEEA. The CDR3 protein is CASSSYGAYNEQFF. For the CDR3, the DNA is TGTGCCAGCAGCTCCTACGGCGCGTACAATGAGCAGTTCTTC.

This clonotype showed up many times. The V gene is TRBV27, the J gene TRBJ1-2; the match to TRBD1 covers 7 bases. The CDR3 loop spans 15 amino acids. Losses at the gene ends were 3 bases for V and 3 bases for J; bases not matched to a gene: 7. Germline CDR1 and CDR2: MNHEY and SMNVEV (reference sequence). CDR3 nucleotides: TGTGCCAGCAGTTTCGCGGCGGACAGGCACTATGGCTACACCTTC. Encoded protein: CASSFAADRHYGYTF.

This clonotype was detected many times. The chain carries TRBV19 and TRBJ2-1; D possibly corresponds to TRBD1 (6 bases). The CDR3 length is 15 residues. Trimming shortened V by 4 bases and J by 7 bases, and 17 bases separated the two germline ends. Germline values: CDR1 LNHDA, CDR2 SQIVND (reference sequence). The CDR3 DNA reads TGTGCCAGTAGTACACACAGGGTGGGGAGAAATGAGCAGTTCTTC. This codes for CASSTHRVGRNEQFF.

This clonotype was picked up many times. The chain employs TRBV5-8 and TRBJ2-7, with D tentatively TRBD1 or TRBD2 (5 bases each). With 4 bases removed from V and 3 bases from J, the gap between germline ends came to 23 bases. Germline V gives CDR1 SGHTS, CDR2 YDEGEE. The CDR3 covers 17 residues. Written as DNA, the CDR3 is TGTGCCAGCAGCCCGGACGGAACTAGGGGATTCTACTACGAGCAGTACTTC. Translated: CASSPDGTRGFYYEQYF.

The V gene is TRBV28, the J gene TRBJ2-6; 10 positions match TRBD1. Germline V gene data show CDR1 as MDHEN and CDR2 as SYDVKM. The CDR3 sequence is 18 residues long. Trimming cost V 4 bases and J 0 bases; bases outside gene matches: 6. CDR3 loop: CASSSRQGAYSGANVLTF. In DNA form, the CDR3 reads TGTGCCAGCAGTTCCAGACAGGGGGCTTACTCTGGGGCCAACGTCCTGACTTTC.

At least ten counts were recorded for this clonotype. The V gene is TRBV5-5, the J gene TRBJ2-1; tentative D call: TRBD2 (6 bases). This CDR3 comprises 17 residues. The V and J ends lost 4 bases and 7 bases respectively, with 24 bases between them. The germline V gene encodes CDR1 SGHKS and CDR2 YYEKEE (reference sequence). The CDR3 region has the DNA TGTGCCAGCAGCCCCTACTTCGGGCTAGCGATGGGGAATGAGCAGTTCTTC. This sequence encodes CASSPYFGLAMGNEQFF.

Notes on this clonotype: One base away lies a much larger clone, so this may be a sequencing read error. This sequence joins TRBV3-2 and TRBJ2-3; the table calls TRBD1, which could not be checked here. TRBV3-2 is a documented pseudogene. This CDR3 has 16 amino acids. The CDR3 spells CASSPYGDIGTDTQYF. The CDR3 region has the DNA TGTGCCAGCAGCCCGTATGGGGACATCGGCACAGATACGCAGTATTTT.

Comment on this clonotype: It is unclear where the CDR3 begins or ends on the DNA, so no DNA is shown, and the CDR3 is as TCRdb lists it. The chain is built from TRBV9 and TRBJ1-3. CDR1 is SGDLS, CDR2 YYNGEE, per germline. A total of 13 residues make up the CDR3, ends included. The chain's CDR3 is CASSVGRGNTVYF.

This clonotype was recorded many times. The chain is built from TRBV14 and TRBJ2-6; weak D call: TRBD2 (6 bases). The CDR3 contains 18 residues. Germline CDR1 SGHDN, CDR2 FVKESK. V lost 4 bases and J 1 base, leaving 17 bases between the germline ends. The CDR3 is CASSRYGGRLSGANVLTF. Written as DNA, the CDR3 is TGTGCCAGCAGCCGTTACGGGGGACGCCTATCTGGGGCCAACGTCCTGACTTTC. Drawing the rest from reference TRBV14 and TRBJ2-6, the complete variable domain is EAGVTQFPSHSVIEKGQTVTLRCDPISGHDNLYWYRRVMGKEIKFLLHFVKESKQDESGMPNNRFLAERTGGTYSTLKVQPAELEDSGVYFCASSRYGGRLSGANVLTFGAGSRLTVL.

This clonotype was observed many times. The chain couples TRBV29-1 to TRBJ1-2, with a weak D call TRBD1 (6 bases). Per germline, CDR1 SQVTM and CDR2 ANQGSEA. V was shortened by 1 base and J by 5 bases, with 17 bases between the two germline ends. The CDR3 sequence is 15 residues long. CDR3 amino acids: CSVEGGRRLRYGYTF. The DNA for the CDR3 is TGCAGCGTTGAAGGGGGGCGGAGGCTAAGGTATGGCTACACCTTC.

This clonotype was counted ten times or more. CDR3 loop: CASSYLPGTLYGYTF. Written as DNA, the CDR3 is TGTGCCAGCAGTTACCTTCCGGGGACACTTTATGGCTACACCTTC. The genes are TRBV6-6 and TRBJ1-2; a possible D gene is TRBD1 (6 bases). V was pared by 2 bases and J by 5 bases, with 15 bases between. CDR1 is MNHNY, CDR2 SVGAGI, per germline (reference sequence). This CDR3 contains 15 residues.

This clonotype was picked up one time. The CDR3 sequence is CASSSGRSPLHF. CDR3 coding DNA: TGTGCCAGCAGCTCCGGGAGATCACCCCTCCACTTT. The chain is built from TRBV7-3 and TRBJ1-6; the D is unclear. Germline V gene data show CDR1 as SGHTA and CDR2 as FQGTGA. The CDR3 covers 12 residues. Deletions cut 4 bases from V and 10 bases from J, with 8 bases between.

This chain links TRBV7-9 with TRBJ2-5; 7 positions match TRBD1. This CDR3 has 14 residues. In germline, CDR1 is SEHNR, CDR2 FQNEAQ (reference sequence). V lost 5 bases to trimming and J lost 5 bases; unmatched junction nucleotides: 8. The chain's CDR3 is CASSLQGMVETQYF. The CDR3 DNA follows: TGTGCCAGCAGCCTACAGGGGATGGTGGAGACCCAGTACTTC.

In the case of this clonotype: A read error is possible here, since a much larger clone lies one base away. The CDR3 ends on some other residue instead of the conserved phenylalanine or tryptophan, so this is likely a read error. The V gene is TRBV7-2, the J gene TRBJ2-3; no firm D call. V was shortened by 11 bases and J by 3 bases, with 18 bases between the two germline ends. The CDR3 contains 14 residues. Germline V lookup: CDR1 SGHTA, CDR2 FQGNSA. CDR3 bases: TGTGCCTGGACCCCCCCAGCAGCGACAGATACGCAGTATCTT. Its translation: CAWTPPAATDTQYL.